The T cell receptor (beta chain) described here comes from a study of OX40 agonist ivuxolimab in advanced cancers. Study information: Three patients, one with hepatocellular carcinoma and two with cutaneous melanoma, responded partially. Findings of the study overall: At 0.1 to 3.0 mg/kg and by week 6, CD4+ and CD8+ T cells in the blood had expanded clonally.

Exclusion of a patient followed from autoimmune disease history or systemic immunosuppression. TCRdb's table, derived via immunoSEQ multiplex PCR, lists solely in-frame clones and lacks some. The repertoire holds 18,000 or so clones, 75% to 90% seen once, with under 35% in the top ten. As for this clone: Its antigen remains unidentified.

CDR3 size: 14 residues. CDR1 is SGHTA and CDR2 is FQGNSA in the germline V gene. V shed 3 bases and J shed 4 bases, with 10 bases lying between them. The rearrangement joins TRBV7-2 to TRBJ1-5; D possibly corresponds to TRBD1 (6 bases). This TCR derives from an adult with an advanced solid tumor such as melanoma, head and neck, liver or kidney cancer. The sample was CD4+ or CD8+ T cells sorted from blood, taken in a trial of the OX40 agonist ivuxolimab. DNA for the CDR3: TGTGCCAGCAGCTTCCGGGACACAAATCAGCCCCAGCATTTT. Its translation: CASSFRDTNQPQHF.